The next 5 T cell receptor beta chains were all read from a single sample in a study of T cells in Graves' hyperthyroidism and ophthalmopathy. The source material, RNA transcripts, was used to amplify TCR beta CDR3 regions. The TCR CDR3 first-round RT-PCR relied on the HTBI primer set. TCRdb ran MiXCR on the multiplex PCR reads and lists one entry per CDR3 protein. The sample has approximately 400,000 distinct CDR3 sequences, approximately 25% seen once. The sample taken for sequencing was blood. These receptors were obtained from a man between 45 and 60 years old with Graves' hyperthyroidism.

This clonotype was counted ten times or more. The V call is TRBV11-2, the J call TRBJ2-1; TRBD2 aligns across 13 bases. Losses at the gene ends were 5 bases for V and 8 bases for J; bases not matched to a gene: 15. This CDR3 region has 18 residues. Per germline, CDR1 SGHAT and CDR2 FQNNGV. The CDR3 DNA sequence: TGTGCCAGCAGCCTGATTAGGACTAGCGGGAGAGTTATGGATGAGCAGTTCTTC. It yields the protein CASSLIRTSGRVMDEQFF.

With regard to this clonotype: A much more abundant neighbour one base away suggests this may be a read error. This CDR3 fails to terminate in the conserved phenylalanine or tryptophan, so it likely reflects a read error. CDR3 DNA sequence: TGTGCCTGGAGTGTGGACAGGGTAACAGATACGCAGTATTTA. Its protein product is CAWSVDRVTDTQYL. This rearrangement joins TRBV30 to TRBJ2-3, with TRBD1 matching over 8 bases. Germline CDR1 reads GTSNPN; CDR2 reads SVGIG (reference sequence). The CDR3 runs to 14 residues. The V segment lost 0 bases and the J segment 3 bases; nucleotides outside the gene matches: 2.

This clonotype was picked up a small number of times. It is likely a read error, because the conserved phenylalanine at the end of the CDR3 is missing. The chain uses TRBV2 and TRBJ2-7; D call uncertain. Germline CDR1 SNHLY, CDR2 FYNNEI. This CDR3 has 15 amino acids. V lost 5 bases to trimming and J lost 2 bases, with 16 bases between them. CDR3 sequence reads: CASSFGRPSTYEQYI. DNA of the CDR3: TGTGCCAGCAGTTTTGGAAGGCCCTCAACCTACGAGCAGTACATC.

This clonotype came up many times. This chain uses TRBV7-2 with TRBJ2-7, with D possibly matching TRBD2 (6 bases). Germline CDR1 is SGHTA and CDR2 is FQGNSA. Trimming stripped 5 bases from V and 0 bases from J, with 17 bases between. The CDR3 contains 16 residues. The DNA of the CDR3 is TGTGCCAGCAGCCTGCCTGGGGCGGGAAACTCCTACGAGCAGTACTTC. It encodes CASSLPGAGNSYEQYF.

This clonotype was recorded a few times. V gene TRBV19 combines with J gene TRBJ1-2, with D uncertain. Trimming cost V 2 bases and J 8 bases, with 9 bases left between them. CDR1 LNHDA and CDR2 SQIVND come from the germline V gene (reference sequence). The CDR3 is 12 amino acids. CDR3 DNA sequence: TGTGCCAGTAGTATATCTGAATCGGGCTACACCTTC. It yields the protein CASSISESGYTF.